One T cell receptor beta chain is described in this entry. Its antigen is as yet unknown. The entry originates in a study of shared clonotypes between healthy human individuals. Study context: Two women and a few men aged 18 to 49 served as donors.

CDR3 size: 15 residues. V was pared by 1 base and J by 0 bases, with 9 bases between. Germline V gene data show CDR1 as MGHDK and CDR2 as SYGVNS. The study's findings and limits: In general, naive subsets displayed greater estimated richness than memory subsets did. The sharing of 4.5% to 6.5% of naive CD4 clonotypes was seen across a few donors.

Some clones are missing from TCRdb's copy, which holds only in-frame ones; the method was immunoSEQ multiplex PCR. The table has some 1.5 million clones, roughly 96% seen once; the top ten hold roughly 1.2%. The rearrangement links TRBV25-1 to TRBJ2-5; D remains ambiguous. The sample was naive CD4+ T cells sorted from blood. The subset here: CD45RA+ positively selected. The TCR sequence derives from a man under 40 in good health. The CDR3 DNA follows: TGTGCCAGCAGTGAATTGGATGTGTACCAAGAGACCCAGTACTTC. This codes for CASSELDVYQETQYF.